This entry lists 24 T cell receptor beta chains sequenced from one sample in a study of cytotoxic CD8 clonotypes in ibrutinib-treated CLL. Data came from immunoSEQ multiplex PCR; TCRdb stores just in-frame clones and leaves some out. This sample has 250,000 to 350,000 clones, with 65% to 85% found just once. Sequenced material: PBMCs, taken at disease progression, from a patient treated with ibrutinib. These receptors were collected from a human donor with chronic lymphocytic leukemia.

V and J are TRBV10-3 and TRBJ2-7, with 7 bases matching TRBD2. Per germline, CDR1 ENHRY and CDR2 SYGVKD. The CDR3 loop spans 12 amino acids. The ends lost 11 bases at V and 2 bases at J; junction bases unmatched: 6. The CDR3 DNA reads TGTGCCGTCCAGCGGGATACCTACGAGCAGTACTTC. This sequence encodes CAVQRDTYEQYF.

The CDR3 nucleotides read TGCGCCAGCAGCAGTGGCGGCCCGTCCCAAGAGACCCAGTACTTC. Amino acids: CASSSGGPSQETQYF. V gene TRBV5-1 combines with J gene TRBJ2-5; the D is unclear. CDR3 length: 15 residues. Germline V lookup: CDR1 SGHRS, CDR2 YFSETQ. V lost 4 bases and J lost 1, with 14 bases in between.

The chain joins TRBV27 to TRBJ1-2, with TRBD1 matching 8 bases. J lost 4 bases, V lost 6 bases, and 10 bases had no gene match. From germline, CDR1 is MNHEY and CDR2 SMNVEV (reference sequence). The CDR3 length is 15 residues. The CDR3 here is CASRNPAGGFYGYTF. DNA of the CDR3: TGTGCCAGCAGGAACCCAGCAGGGGGCTTCTATGGCTACACCTTC.

This clone appeared once. The rearrangement links TRBV28 to TRBJ2-7; TRBD2 is a possible D gene (5 bases). V was shortened by 2 bases and J by 5 bases, with 16 bases between the two germline ends. This CDR3 region has 15 residues. The germline CDR1 and CDR2 sequences are MDHEN and SYDVKM. The CDR3 is CASSLRARRYNEQYF. CDR3 DNA sequence: TGTGCCAGCAGTTTACGGGCGCGGAGGTATAACGAGCAGTACTTC.

V gene TRBV5-1 combines with J gene TRBJ2-3, with unresolved D. Germline V gives CDR1 SGHRS, CDR2 YFSETQ. V lost 0 bases to trimming and J lost 2 bases, with 13 bases between them. The CDR3 has 16 amino acids. CDR3 DNA sequence: TGCGCCAGCAGCTTGGGAGTAGCAGGCCTCACAGATACGCAGTATTTT. Translating gives CASSLGVAGLTDTQYF. Full variable domain (outside the CDR3, taken from reference TRBV5-1 and TRBJ2-3): KAGVTQTPRYLIKTRGQQVTLSCSPISGHRSVSWYQQTPGQGLQFLFEYFSETQRNKGNFPGRFSGRQFSNSRSEMNVSTLELGDSALYLCASSLGVAGLTDTQYFGPGTRLTVL.

The chain joins TRBV9 to TRBJ2-1; TRBD2 aligns across 7 bases. Germline CDR1 reads SGDLS; CDR2 reads YYNGEE. The CDR3 contains 17 residues. With 3 bases clipped from V and 0 bases from J, the junction kept 9 bases outside the gene matches. The CDR3 loop is CASSGPRGTDSYNEQFF. The CDR3 bases are TGTGCCAGCAGCGGCCCGCGGGGGACGGACTCCTACAATGAGCAGTTCTTC.

This clone was counted a single time. The V gene is TRBV18, the J gene TRBJ2-1, with D possibly TRBD1 on 6 matching bases. This CDR3 is built from 14 residues. The germline CDR1 and CDR2 sequences are KGHSH and LQKENI. The V end lost 3 bases, the J end lost 2 bases, and 8 bases lay between the germline ends. CDR3 in amino acids: CASSPNRAYNEQFF. The CDR3 DNA is TGTGCCAGCTCACCGAACAGGGCCTACAATGAGCAGTTCTTC.

This clone was observed a handful of times. The chain has TRBV29-1 and TRBJ1-2; D not certain. Trimming took 3 bases from V and 2 from J, leaving 7 bases between them. CDR1 and CDR2 (germline): SQVTM, ANQGSEA. This CDR3 spans 12 amino acids. Here the CDR3 DNA reads TGCAGCGTTGAGGTACCGAACTATGGCTACACCTTC. Its translation: CSVEVPNYGYTF.

This clone was detected only a few times. This chain joins TRBV7-9 and TRBJ2-7; 7 nucleotides align to TRBD2. V was clipped by 7 bases and J by 5 bases; unmatched bases: 17. This CDR3 spans 16 amino acids. Germline V gene lookup returns CDR1 SEHNR and CDR2 FQNEAQ (reference sequence). Here the CDR3 DNA reads TGTGCCAGCATACCCCCGGGACTATCCTTCCTACACGAGCAGTACTTC. This sequence encodes CASIPPGLSFLHEQYF.

This clone occurred a few times. V gene TRBV11-2 combines with J gene TRBJ2-7, with TRBD1 identical over 10 bases. CDR3 length equals 13 residues. CDR1 and CDR2 (germline): SGHAT, FQNNGV. After removal of 7 bases from V and 3 bases from J, the junction contained 3 bases not matched to a gene. CDR3 in amino acids: CASTGTGDYEQYF. CDR3 in DNA: TGTGCCAGCACCGGGACAGGGGACTACGAGCAGTACTTC.

This clone was found a few times. The CDR3 sequence is CASSLHGVAPLFYGYTF. DNA for the CDR3: TGTGCCAGCAGCTTACACGGGGTTGCCCCTTTATTTTATGGCTACACCTTC. This rearrangement joins TRBV7-2 to TRBJ1-2; D gene unclear. The CDR3 is 17 amino acids. Trimming removed 2 bases from V and 5 bases from J, with 21 bases in between. Germline V gene lookup returns CDR1 SGHTA and CDR2 FQGNSA.

The rearrangement links TRBV4-1 to TRBJ2-7; unclear D gene. Trimming removed 2 bases from V and 6 bases from J, with 14 bases in between. Germline V gives CDR1 MGHRA, CDR2 YSYEKL. The CDR3 consists of 14 residues. DNA for the CDR3: TGCGCCAGCAGCCAACGTTGGCACCTCCCCGAGCAGTACTTC. This codes for CASSQRWHLPEQYF.

V and J are TRBV2 and TRBJ2-5; the match to TRBD2 covers 8 bases. CDR1 is SNHLY and CDR2 is FYNNEI in the germline V gene. This CDR3 region has 17 residues. V lost 2 bases to trimming and J lost 2 bases; unmatched junction nucleotides: 10. CDR3 coding DNA: TGTGCCAGCAGTGAATTCAGGGGCGGGGGGCCTCAAGAGACCCAGTACTTC. This gives the protein CASSEFRGGGPQETQYF.

As DNA, the CDR3 is TGCGCCAGCAGCCCAAACCCGGGGTCCACAGATACGCAGTATTTT. The encoded protein is CASSPNPGSTDTQYF. The chain joins TRBV5-1 to TRBJ2-3; D possibly corresponds to TRBD2 (5 bases). This CDR3 region has 15 residues. Trimming left V 4 bases short and J 2 bases short, with 14 bases between. Germline V lookup: CDR1 SGHRS, CDR2 YFSETQ.

In this sample, this clone turned up once. The chain is built from TRBV9 and TRBJ2-7; tentative D call: TRBD1 (6 bases). V dropped 4 bases and J dropped 3 bases, with 14 bases sitting between them. CDR1 and CDR2 (germline): SGDLS, YYNGEE. The CDR3 spans 14 residues. The DNA of the CDR3 is TGTGCCAGCAGCCCTCCAGGGGCGGGCTACGAGCAGTACTTC. Its protein is CASSPPGAGYEQYF.

This clone has only a few counts. The V call is TRBV5-4, the J call TRBJ2-7; D possibly matches TRBD1 or TRBD2 (6 bases each). CDR3 length: 14 amino acids. Trimming removed 4 bases from V and 5 bases from J, with 16 bases in between. Looked up from germline, CDR1 is SGHNT and CDR2 is YYREEE (reference sequence). This CDR3 reads CASSPGAGEHEQYF. As DNA, the CDR3 is TGTGCCAGCAGCCCGGGGGCCGGGGAGCACGAGCAGTACTTC.

The chain couples TRBV7-9 to TRBJ2-5; D ambiguous. Germline CDR1 reads SEHNR; CDR2 reads FQNEAQ (reference sequence). The CDR3 totals 14 residues. The ends were cut back, 1 base at V and 1 base at J, with 7 bases in the middle. The CDR3 nucleotides read TGTGCCAGCAGCTTAGGTTCAGCCCAAGAGACCCAGTACTTC. It encodes CASSLGSAQETQYF.

The rearrangement joins TRBV27 to TRBJ2-7; 11 bases map to TRBD1. V trimming: 5 bases; J trimming: 7 bases; junction bases outside the gene matches: 4. Germline V gives CDR1 MNHEY, CDR2 SMNVEV (reference sequence). There are 13 residues in the CDR3. The CDR3 sequence: CASSRTGGGEQYF. The CDR3 DNA sequence: TGTGCCAGCAGTAGGACAGGGGGCGGGGAGCAGTACTTC.

V usage is TRBV9 and J usage is TRBJ2-5; D is undetermined. Trimming pared 3 bases from V and 2 bases from J, leaving 14 bases between. The length of the CDR3 is 15 residues. The germline V gene encodes CDR1 SGDLS and CDR2 YYNGEE. CDR3 residues: CASSATGRRQETQYF. CDR3 bases: TGTGCCAGCAGCGCTACCGGACGGCGGCAAGAGACCCAGTACTTC.

The rearrangement links TRBV25-1 to TRBJ2-4; tentatively, D is TRBD1 or TRBD2 (6 bases each). The CDR3 runs 15 residues. Germline V gene sequence: CDR1 MGHDK, CDR2 SYGVNS. V dropped 3 bases and J dropped 7 bases, with 16 bases sitting between them. The CDR3 reads CASSDGGGSWNIQYF. As DNA, the CDR3 is TGTGCCAGCAGTGATGGAGGGGGATCGTGGAACATTCAGTACTTC.

This clone is a singleton in its sample. The chain recombines TRBV10-1 with TRBJ2-7, with D perhaps TRBD2 (6 bases). The CDR3 consists of 15 residues. Per the germline V gene, CDR1 is WNHNN and CDR2 is SYGVQD (reference sequence). V shed 2 bases and J shed 6 bases, with 17 bases lying between them. The CDR3 DNA follows: TGCGCCAGCAGTGAGAGGACGGGGGTCGGGAGCGAGCAGTACTTC. Protein product: CASSERTGVGSEQYF.

The J gene is TRBJ2-5, the V gene TRBV29-1; either TRBD1 or TRBD2 may supply D (5 bases each). The CDR3 spans 14 residues. V lost 1 base to trimming and J lost 5 bases, with 14 bases between them. Germline V gives CDR1 SQVTM, CDR2 ANQGSEA. The CDR3 coding sequence is TGCAGCGTTGAAGGGTGGGGACCAAGGGAGACCCAGTACTTC. It encodes CSVEGWGPRETQYF.

This chain links TRBV28 with TRBJ2-3, with 9 bases aligning to TRBD2. Trimming removed 2 bases from V and 5 bases from J; junction bases left unmatched: 2. The CDR3 loop spans 14 amino acids. Germline-derived CDR1 and CDR2 are MDHEN and SYDVKM. CDR3 in amino acids: CASSLRLAVDTQYF. CDR3 DNA: TGTGCCAGCAGTTTAAGACTAGCGGTAGATACGCAGTATTTT.

This rearrangement joins TRBV15 to TRBJ1-1; TRBD1 aligns across 7 bases. Germline values: CDR1 LNHNV, CDR2 YYDKDF (reference sequence). This CDR3 is 14 amino acids long. With 2 bases clipped from V and 8 bases from J, the junction kept 8 bases outside the gene matches. The CDR3 is CATSRPRRDREAFF. CDR3 in DNA: TGTGCCACCAGCAGACCTCGCCGGGACAGAGAAGCTTTCTTT.